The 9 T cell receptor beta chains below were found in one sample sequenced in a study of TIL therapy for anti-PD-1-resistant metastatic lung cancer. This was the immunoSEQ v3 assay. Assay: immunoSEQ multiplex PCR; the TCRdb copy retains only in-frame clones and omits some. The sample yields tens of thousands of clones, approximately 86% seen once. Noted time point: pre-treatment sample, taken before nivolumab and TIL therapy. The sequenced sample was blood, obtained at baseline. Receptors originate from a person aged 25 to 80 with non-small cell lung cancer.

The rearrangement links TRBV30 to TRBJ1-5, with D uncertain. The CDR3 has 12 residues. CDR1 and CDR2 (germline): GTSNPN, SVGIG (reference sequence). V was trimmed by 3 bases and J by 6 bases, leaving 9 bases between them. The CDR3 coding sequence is TGTGCCTGGAGGTCTTCGGGTCAGCCCCAGCATTTT. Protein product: CAWRSSGQPQHF.

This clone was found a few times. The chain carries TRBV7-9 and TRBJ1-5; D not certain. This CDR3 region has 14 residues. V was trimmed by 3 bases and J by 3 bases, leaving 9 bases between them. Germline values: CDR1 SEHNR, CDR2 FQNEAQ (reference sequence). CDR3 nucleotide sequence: TGTGCCAGCAGCTTTGTGACGGACAATCAGCCCCAGCATTTT. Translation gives CASSFVTDNQPQHF.

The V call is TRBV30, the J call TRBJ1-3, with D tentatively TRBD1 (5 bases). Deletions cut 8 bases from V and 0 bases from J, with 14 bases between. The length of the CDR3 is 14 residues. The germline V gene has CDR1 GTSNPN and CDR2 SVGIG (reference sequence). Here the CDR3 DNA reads TGTGCCGGACAAACAGGAGTCTCTGGAAACACCATATATTTT. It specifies CAGQTGVSGNTIYF.

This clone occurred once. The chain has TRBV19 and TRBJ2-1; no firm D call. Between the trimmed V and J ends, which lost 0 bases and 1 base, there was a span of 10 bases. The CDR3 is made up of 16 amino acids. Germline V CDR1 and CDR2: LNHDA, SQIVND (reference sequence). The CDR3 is CASSIDMFGSYNEQFF. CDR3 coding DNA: TGTGCCAGTAGTATAGATATGTTCGGGTCCTACAATGAGCAGTTCTTC.

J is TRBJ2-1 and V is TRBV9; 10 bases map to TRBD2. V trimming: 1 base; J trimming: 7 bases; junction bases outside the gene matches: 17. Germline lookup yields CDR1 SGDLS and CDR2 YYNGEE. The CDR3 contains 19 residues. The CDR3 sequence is CASSVRPSGSISSWNEQFF. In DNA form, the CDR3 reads TGTGCCAGCAGCGTACGCCCTAGCGGGAGTATCAGCTCCTGGAATGAGCAGTTCTTC.

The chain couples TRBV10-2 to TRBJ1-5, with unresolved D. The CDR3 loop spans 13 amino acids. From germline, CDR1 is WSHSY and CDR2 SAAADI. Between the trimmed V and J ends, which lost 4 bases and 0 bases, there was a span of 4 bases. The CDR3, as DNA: TGCGCCAGCAGTGCGAGTAGCAATCAGCCCCAGCATTTT. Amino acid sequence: CASSASSNQPQHF.

The CDR3 DNA reads as TGTGCCAGCAGCCAAGGGGACAGGGAAGGTTTCTATGGCTACACCTTC. Translated, it gives CASSQGDREGFYGYTF. The V and J genes are TRBV3-1 (or the pseudogene TRBV3-2) and TRBJ1-2; 9 bases are shared with TRBD1. CDR3 length equals 16 residues. The germline V gene encodes CDR1 LGHDT and CDR2 YNNKEL (reference sequence). V shed 1 base, J shed 4 bases, and the junction held 7 bases outside the gene matches.

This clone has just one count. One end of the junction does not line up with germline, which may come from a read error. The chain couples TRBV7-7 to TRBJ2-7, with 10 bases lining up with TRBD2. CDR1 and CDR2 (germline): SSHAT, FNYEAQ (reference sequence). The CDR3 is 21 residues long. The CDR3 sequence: CASSFIEGWGSSGSKSYEQYF. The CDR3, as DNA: TGTGCTAGCAGCTTTATCGAGGGCTGGGGGTCTAGCGGGAGTAAGAGCTACGAGCAGTACTTC.

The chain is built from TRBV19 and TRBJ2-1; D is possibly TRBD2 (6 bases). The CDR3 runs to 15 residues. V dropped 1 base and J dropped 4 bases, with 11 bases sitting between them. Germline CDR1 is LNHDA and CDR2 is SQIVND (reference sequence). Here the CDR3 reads CASSIAGDFYNEQFF. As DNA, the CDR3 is TGTGCCAGTAGTATAGCGGGAGATTTTTACAATGAGCAGTTCTTC.